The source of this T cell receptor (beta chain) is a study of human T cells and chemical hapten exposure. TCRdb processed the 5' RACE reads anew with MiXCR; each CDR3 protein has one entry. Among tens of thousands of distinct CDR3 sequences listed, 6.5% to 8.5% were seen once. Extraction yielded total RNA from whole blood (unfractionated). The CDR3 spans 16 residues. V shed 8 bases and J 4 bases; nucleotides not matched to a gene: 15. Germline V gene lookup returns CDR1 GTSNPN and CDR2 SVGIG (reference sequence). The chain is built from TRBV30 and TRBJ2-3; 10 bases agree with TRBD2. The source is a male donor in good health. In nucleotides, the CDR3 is TGTGCCCGGACAGGGCTAGCGGGAGTGTTGGCAGATACGCAGTATTTT. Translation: CARTGLAGVLADTQYF.